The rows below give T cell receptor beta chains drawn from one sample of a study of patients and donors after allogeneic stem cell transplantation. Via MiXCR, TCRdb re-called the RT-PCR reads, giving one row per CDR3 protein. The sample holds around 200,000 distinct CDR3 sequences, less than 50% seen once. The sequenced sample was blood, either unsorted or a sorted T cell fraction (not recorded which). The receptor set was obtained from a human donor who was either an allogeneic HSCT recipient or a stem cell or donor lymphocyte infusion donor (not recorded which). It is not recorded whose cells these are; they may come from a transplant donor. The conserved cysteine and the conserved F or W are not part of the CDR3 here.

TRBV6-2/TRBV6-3,ASRPPYGAREQF
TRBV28,ASSYGREVGVEQY
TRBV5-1,ASSLQPGGNTEAF
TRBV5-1,ASSPGQLSNQPQH
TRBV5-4,ASSFRGGQAF
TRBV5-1,ASSLEYDYGYT
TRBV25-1,ASSEWAGNNQPQH
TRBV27,ASSRTSGAPGETQY
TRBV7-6,ASSLGVGTRETQY
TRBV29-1,SVENRSGNTEAF
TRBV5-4,ASSRTGGKHTGELF
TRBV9,ASSSSGGTTDTQY
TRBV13,ASSPGDSGTEAF
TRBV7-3,ASSPTSANTGELF
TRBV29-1,SVEVQNTRELF
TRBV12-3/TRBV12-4,ASSWDAGELF
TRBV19,ATRTGSFNTEAF